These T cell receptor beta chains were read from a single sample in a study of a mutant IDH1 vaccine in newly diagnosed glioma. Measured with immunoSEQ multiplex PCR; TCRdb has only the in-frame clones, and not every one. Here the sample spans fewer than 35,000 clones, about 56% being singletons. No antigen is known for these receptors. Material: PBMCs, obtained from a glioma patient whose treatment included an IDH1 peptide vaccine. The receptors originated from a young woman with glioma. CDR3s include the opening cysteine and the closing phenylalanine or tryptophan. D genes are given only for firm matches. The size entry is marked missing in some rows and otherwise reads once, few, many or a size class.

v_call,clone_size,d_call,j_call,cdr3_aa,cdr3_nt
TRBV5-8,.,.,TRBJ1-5,CASSPWGGSQPQHF,TGTGCCAGCAGCCCCTGGGGGGGGAGCCAGCCCCAGCATTTT
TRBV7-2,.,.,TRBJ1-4,CASSLEFQGGFGEKLFF,TGTGCCAGCAGCTTAGAGTTTCAGGGAGGGTTTGGCGAAAAACTGTTTTTT
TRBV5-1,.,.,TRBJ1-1,CASRYDGLNTEAFF,TGCGCCAGCAGATATGACGGACTGAACACTGAAGCTTTCTTT
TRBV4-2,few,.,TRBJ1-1,CASSQLGDTEAFF,TGTGCCAGCAGCCAATTGGGGGACACTGAAGCTTTCTTT
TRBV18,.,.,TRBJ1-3,CASSPLSRDTGNTIYF,TGTGCCAGCTCACCACTATCCAGGGATACTGGAAACACCATATATTTT
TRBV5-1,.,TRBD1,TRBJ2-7,CASSLGTGGTDRGTYEQYF,TGCGCCAGCAGCTTGGGGACAGGGGGGACGGATCGGGGGACCTACGAGCAGTACTTC
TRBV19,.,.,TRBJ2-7,CASSRALRSRYEQYF,TGTGCCAGTAGCCGAGCACTACGATCACGCTACGAGCAGTACTTC
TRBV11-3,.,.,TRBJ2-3,CASSPGRASTDTQYF,TGTGCCAGCAGCCCCGGACGCGCTAGCACAGATACGCAGTATTTT
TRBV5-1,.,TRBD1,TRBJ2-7,CASEKTGGDYEQYF,TGCGCCAGCGAAAAAACAGGGGGCGACTACGAGCAGTACTTC
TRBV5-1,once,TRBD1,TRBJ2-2,CASSLPGGPNLNTGELFF,TGCGCCAGCAGCTTACCAGGGGGTCCTAACTTAAACACCGGGGAGCTGTTTTTT
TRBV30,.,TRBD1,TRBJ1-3,CVWSVEGARNTIYF,TGTGTCTGGAGTGTCGAGGGGGCTAGAAACACCATATATTTT
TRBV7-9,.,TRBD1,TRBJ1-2,CASSLDTTGNYGYTF,TGTGCCAGCAGCTTAGATACGACAGGGAACTATGGCTACACCTTC
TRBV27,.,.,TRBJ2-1,CASSDITEQFF,TGTGCCAGCAGTGACATTACTGAGCAGTTCTTC
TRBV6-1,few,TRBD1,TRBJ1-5,CASRSGQANNQPQHF,TGTGCCAGCAGGTCGGGACAGGCAAACAATCAGCCCCAGCATTTT
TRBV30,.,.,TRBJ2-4,CAWSVRGAAKNIQYF,TGTGCCTGGAGTGTACGGGGGGCGGCCAAAAACATTCAGTACTTC
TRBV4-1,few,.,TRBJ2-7,CASSQDPGPYEQYF,TGCGCCAGCAGCCAAGATCCAGGACCCTACGAGCAGTACTTC
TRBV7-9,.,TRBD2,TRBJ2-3,CATTGTSVGTDTQYF,TGTGCCACGACCGGGACTAGCGTGGGCACAGATACGCAGTATTTT
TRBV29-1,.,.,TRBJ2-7,CSVDTGTTYEQYF,TGCAGCGTAGACACAGGGACCACCTACGAGCAGTACTTC
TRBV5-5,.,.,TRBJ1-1,CASSLVDGTEAFF,TGTGCCAGCAGCTTGGTAGACGGGACTGAAGCTTTCTTT
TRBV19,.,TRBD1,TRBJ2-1,CASSISSGQGAVNEQFF,TGTGCCAGTAGTATCTCCTCGGGACAGGGGGCGGTCAATGAGCAGTTCTTC
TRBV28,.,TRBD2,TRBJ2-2,CASSSSGLADTGELFF,TGTGCCAGCAGTTCGTCGGGACTAGCAGACACCGGGGAGCTGTTTTTT
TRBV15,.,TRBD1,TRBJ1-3,CATSRDGFSRGSFGNTIYF,TGTGCCACCAGCAGAGACGGGTTTAGCAGGGGGTCTTTTGGAAACACCATATATTTT
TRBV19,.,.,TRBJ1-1,CAIDQGFGTEAFF,TGTGCCATCGACCAGGGATTCGGCACTGAAGCTTTCTTT